The present entry profiles one T cell receptor (beta chain) with its context. The antigen remains undetermined. Profiled with immunoSEQ multiplex PCR; TCRdb holds only in-frame clones, not every one. The table lists approximately 140,000 clones, 85% to 95% of them singletons. This entry is derived from a study of T cell responses to AZD1222 COVID-19 vaccine. Study-wide findings and caveats: Among those given AZD1222, only five or six were seropositive at baseline.

CDR1 and CDR2 (germline): SGHRS, YFSETQ. V shed 4 bases and J shed 1 base, with 14 bases lying between them. The CDR3 extends over 15 amino acids. The V and J genes are TRBV5-1 and TRBJ2-5; the D is unclear. The TCR sequence derives from an adult in good health. The source material was peripheral blood, sampled on day 0 of MenACWY control vaccination. The CDR3 DNA is TGCGCCAGCAGCCCCACGGACGTAAGCCAAGAGACCCAGTACTTC. Translation gives CASSPTDVSQETQYF.